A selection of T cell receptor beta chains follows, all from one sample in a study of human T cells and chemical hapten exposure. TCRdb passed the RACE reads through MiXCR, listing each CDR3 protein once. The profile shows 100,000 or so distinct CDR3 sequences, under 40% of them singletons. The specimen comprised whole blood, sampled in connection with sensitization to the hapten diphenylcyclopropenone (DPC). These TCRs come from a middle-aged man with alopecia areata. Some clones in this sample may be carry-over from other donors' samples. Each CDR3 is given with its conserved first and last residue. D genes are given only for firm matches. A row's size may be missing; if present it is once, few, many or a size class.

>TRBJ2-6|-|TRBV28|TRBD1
TGTGCCAGCAGCGCACATGGGACAGGGGTCTCTGGGGCCAACGTCCTGACTTTC
CASSAHGTGVSGANVLTF
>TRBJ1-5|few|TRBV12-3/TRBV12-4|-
TGTGCCAGCAGTTTTGTAGGGGGCAATCAGCCCCAGCATTTT
CASSFVGGNQPQHF
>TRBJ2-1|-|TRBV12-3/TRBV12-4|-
TGTGCCAGCAGTCTCATGCCCCATGAGCAGTTCTTC
CASSLMPHEQFF
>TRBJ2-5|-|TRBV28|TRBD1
TGTGCCAGCAGCCAATCGGACAGGGAAGAGACCCAGTACTTC
CASSQSDREETQYF
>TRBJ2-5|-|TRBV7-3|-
TGTGCCAGCAGCTCCGGGGCCCAAGAGACCCAGTACTTC
CASSSGAQETQYF
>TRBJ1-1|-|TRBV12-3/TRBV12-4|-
TGTGCCAGTAAGGGGAAGGAACCTGAAGCTTTCTTT
CASKGKEPEAFF
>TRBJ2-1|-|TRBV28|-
TGTGCCAGCAGTTTGTGGGATCTCAGCTCCTACAATGAGCAGTTCTTC
CASSLWDLSSYNEQFF
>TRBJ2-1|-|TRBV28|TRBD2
TGTGCCAGCAGTCCCCCGGGACTAGCTCTGTCCCTACAAGATGAGCAGTTCTTC
CASSPPGLALSLQDEQFF
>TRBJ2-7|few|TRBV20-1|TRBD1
TGCAGTGCTAGCGCCGGGACAGGGTCCTACGAGCAGTACTTC
CSASAGTGSYEQYF
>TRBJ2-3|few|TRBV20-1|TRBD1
TGCAGTGCTTCCGGGACAGCGATAGATACGCAGTATTTT
CSASGTAIDTQYF
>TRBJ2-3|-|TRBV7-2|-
TGTGCCAGCAGCTCGTTTAGGGGGCGGGGTATTGCTTTT
CASSSFRGRGIAF
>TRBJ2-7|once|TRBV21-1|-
TGTGCCAGCAGCAAAGGAGGTCGGTCAGGGAACGGATACGAGCAGTACTTC
CASSKGGRSGNGYEQYF
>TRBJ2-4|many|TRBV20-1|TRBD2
TGCAGTGCTAGACAACGACTAGCGGGATTACAAAACATTCAGTACTTC
CSARQRLAGLQNIQYF
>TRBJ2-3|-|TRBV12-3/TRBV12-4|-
TGTGCCAGCAGCCCTAGTTGGAGCACAGATACGCAGTATTTT
CASSPSWSTDTQYF
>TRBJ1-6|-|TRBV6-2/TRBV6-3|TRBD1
TGTGCCAGCGAAGGACAGGGGGTACGCAAACCCCTCCACTTT
CASEGQGVRKPLHF
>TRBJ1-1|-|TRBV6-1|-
TGTGCCAGCCGGCGGGGGGCGGTGGACACTGAAGCTTTCTTT
CASRRGAVDTEAFF
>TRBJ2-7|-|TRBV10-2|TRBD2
TGCGCCAGCAGCGGCGGGAGGGCCTACGAGCAGTACTTC
CASSGGRAYEQYF
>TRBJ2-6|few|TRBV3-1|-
TGTGCCAGCAGCCAGAGGGGGGGTACTGGGGCCAACGTCCTGACTTTC
CASSQRGGTGANVLTF
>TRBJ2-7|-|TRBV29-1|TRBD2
TGCAGCGTTATCCTCCAGCGGGAGGGTTACGAGCAGTACTTC
CSVILQREGYEQYF
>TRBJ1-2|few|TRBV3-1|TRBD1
TGTGCCAGCAGCCAAGATAACAGGGGAATCTATGGCTACACCTTC
CASSQDNRGIYGYTF
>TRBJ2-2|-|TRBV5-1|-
TGCGCCAGCAGCCGGGAGGGGGCTTCCGGGGAGCTGTTTTTT
CASSREGASGELFF
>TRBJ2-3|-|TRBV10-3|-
TGTGCCATCAGTGTCTTGGATACGCAGTATTTT
CAISVLDTQYF
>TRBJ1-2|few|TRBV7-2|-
TGTGCCAGCAGCCAGGACAGCTACTATGGCTACACCTTC
CASSQDSYYGYTF
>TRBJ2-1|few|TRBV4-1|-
TGCGCCAGCAGCCACCAACAGGGTGTGACCTACAATGAGCAGTTCTTC
CASSHQQGVTYNEQFF
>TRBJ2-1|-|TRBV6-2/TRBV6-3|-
TGTGCCAGCAGTTGTTACAATGAGCAGTTCTTC
CASSCYNEQFF
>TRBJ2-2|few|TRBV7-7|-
TGTGCTAGCAGCCCAGCGACAGCGAACACCGGGGAGCTGTTTTTT
CASSPATANTGELFF
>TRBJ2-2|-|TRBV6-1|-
TGTGCCAGCAGCTCATTTGGGGGAGACACCGGGGAGCTGTTTTTT
CASSSFGGDTGELFF
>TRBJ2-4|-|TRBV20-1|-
TGCAGTGCTAGAGACGGGGTAAACATTCAGTACTTC
CSARDGVNIQYF
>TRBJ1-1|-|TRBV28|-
TGTGCCAGCAGCGTTGCCCGTCCCAATGAAGCTTTCTTT
CASSVARPNEAFF
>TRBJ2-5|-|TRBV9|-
TGTGCCAGCAGCGTAGTGACCGCAGGGACCCAGTACTTC
CASSVVTAGTQYF
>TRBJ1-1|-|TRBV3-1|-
TGTGCCAGCAGCCTGGAGGAAGGGAGGGACACTGAAGCTTTCTTT
CASSLEEGRDTEAFF
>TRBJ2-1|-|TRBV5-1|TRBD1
TGCGCCAGCAGCTTTAACAGGGGAGAGGGTGAGCAGTTCTTC
CASSFNRGEGEQFF
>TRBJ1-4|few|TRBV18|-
TGTGCCAGCTCACCTTCCAGAACTAATGAAAAACTGTTTTTT
CASSPSRTNEKLFF
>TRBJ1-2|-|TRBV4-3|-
TGCGCCAGCAGCCGGTCTTCCGAGAATGGCTACACCTTC
CASSRSSENGYTF
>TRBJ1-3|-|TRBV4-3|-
TGCGCCAGCAGCCAAGATCAACAGGGTAGAAACACCATATATTTT
CASSQDQQGRNTIYF
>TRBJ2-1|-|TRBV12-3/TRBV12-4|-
TGTGCCAGCAGACGTTGGAATGAGCAGTTCTTC
CASRRWNEQFF
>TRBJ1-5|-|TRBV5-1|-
TGCGCCAGCAGCTTGGACGGGGATAGCAATCAGCCCCAGCATTTT
CASSLDGDSNQPQHF